These 8 T cell receptor beta chains originate from one sample sequenced in a study of cytomegalovirus exposure and HLA in healthy donors. PCR involved 60 Vbeta and 13 Jbeta primers. Sequenced by immunoSEQ multiplex PCR; TCRdb stores in-frame clones only, minus some. The repertoire holds under 55,000 clones, with roughly 73% as singletons. The sequencing input was PBMCs. All receptors derive from a man between 18 and 29 years old in good health and CMV-seronegative.

The rearrangement links TRBV10-3 to TRBJ2-1; 13 nucleotides line up with TRBD2. Germline loops: CDR1 ENHRY, CDR2 SYGVKD. The V gene end was trimmed by 2 bases and the J gene end by 5 bases; junction bases not matched to a gene: 3. This CDR3 is built from 16 residues. CDR3 DNA: TGTGCCATCAGTGAGAGGACTAGCGGGAGCAACAATGAGCAGTTCTTC. This translates into CAISERTSGSNNEQFF.

The chain combines TRBV28 with TRBJ1-5; TRBD1 agrees at 10 bases. The ends lost 5 bases at V and 2 bases at J; junction bases unmatched: 3. This CDR3 has 15 residues. Germline V gene lookup returns CDR1 MDHEN and CDR2 SYDVKM. CDR3 protein: CASSLGTGGNQPQHF. The CDR3, as DNA: TGTGCCAGCAGTCTCGGGACAGGGGGCAATCAGCCCCAGCATTTT.

The V gene is TRBV29-1, the J gene TRBJ2-7, with TRBD2 identical over 7 bases. The CDR3 length is 14 residues. Germline values: CDR1 SQVTM, CDR2 ANQGSEA. Trimming at V came to 4 bases and at J to 2 bases, leaving 8 bases not matched to a gene. The CDR3 DNA reads TGCAGCGTTGCTCACCCTAGCGGAACCTACGAGCAGTACTTC. Translation: CSVAHPSGTYEQYF.

The genes are TRBV30 and TRBJ2-1; 10 nucleotides line up with TRBD1. V lost 5 bases and J lost 9; bases outside the gene matches: 13. This CDR3 region has 15 residues. Germline CDR1 GTSNPN, CDR2 SVGIG (reference sequence). The CDR3 reads CAWGAPVTGGLEQFF. CDR3 coding DNA: TGTGCCTGGGGGGCGCCTGTGACAGGGGGCCTTGAGCAGTTCTTC.

The chain joins TRBV10-3 to TRBJ2-2; no clear D gene. The CDR3 totals 15 residues. V was cut by 4 bases and J by 0 bases, with 9 bases left in between. CDR1 is ENHRY and CDR2 is SYGVKD in the germline V gene. CDR3: CAISVEVANTGELFF. The CDR3 nucleotides are TGTGCCATCAGTGTTGAGGTCGCGAACACCGGGGAGCTGTTTTTT.

Written as DNA, the CDR3 is TGCGCCAGCAGCTTGGGGGAGAAGACAGATACGCAGTATTTT. It translates to CASSLGEKTDTQYF. The V call is TRBV5-1, the J call TRBJ2-3, with D perhaps TRBD2 (5 bases). The V end was cut by 0 bases, the J end by 3 bases, with 8 bases between. In germline, CDR1 is SGHRS, CDR2 YFSETQ. The CDR3 contains 14 residues. The full variable domain, its missing parts supplied by reference TRBV5-1 and TRBJ2-3, is KAGVTQTPRYLIKTRGQQVTLSCSPISGHRSVSWYQQTPGQGLQFLFEYFSETQRNKGNFPGRFSGRQFSNSRSEMNVSTLELGDSALYLCASSLGEKTDTQYFGPGTRLTVL.

The V and J genes are TRBV28 and TRBJ2-3; the match to TRBD1 covers 7 bases. The CDR3 length is 15 residues. Germline V gene data show CDR1 as MDHEN and CDR2 as SYDVKM. Germline trimming cut 6 bases from V and 3 bases from J; bases unmatched to any gene: 9. The CDR3 DNA reads TGTGCCAGCAGGTACGACAGGGTCCCGACAGATACGCAGTATTTT. This translates into CASRYDRVPTDTQYF.

This clone was counted a few times. The chain joins TRBV14 to TRBJ1-1; possible D gene TRBD1, 6 bases. The length of the CDR3 is 17 residues. The V gene's germline CDR1 is SGHDN and CDR2 FVKESK. Trimming removed 5 bases at V and 12 bases at J, with 31 bases between. The CDR3 here is CASSYRTGRSTDVSPFF. The CDR3 DNA reads as TGTGCCAGCAGCTACCGCACAGGGAGATCCACTGACGTGAGCCCTTTCTTT. Variable domain in full (rest from reference TRBV14 and TRBJ1-1): EAGVTQFPSHSVIEKGQTVTLRCDPISGHDNLYWYRRVMGKEIKFLLHFVKESKQDESGMPNNRFLAERTGGTYSTLKVQPAELEDSGVYFCASSYRTGRSTDVSPFFGQGTRLTVV.